These 16 T cell receptor beta chains were sequenced from one sample in a study of T cell responses to AZD1222 COVID-19 vaccine. TCRdb's copy holds only in-frame clones and misses some; the assay was immunoSEQ multiplex PCR. The top ten clones hold around 4.4% of a sample with around 130,000 clones, approximately 90% of them seen once. Sequencing used peripheral blood, obtained 28 days after the second dose of the MenACWY control vaccine. The receptors stem from an adult who received the MenACWY meningococcal vaccine as a control.

The chain joins TRBV7-9 to TRBJ2-3; 9 nucleotides line up with TRBD1. CDR3 length equals 18 residues. The J segment lost 4 bases and the V segment lost 8 bases, leaving 19 bases of the junction unmatched. The V gene's germline CDR1 is SEHNR and CDR2 FQNEAQ (reference sequence). CDR3 amino acids: CASGRDNNLGQGSDTQYF. The CDR3 DNA reads as TGTGCCAGCGGCCGGGACAATAACCTGGGACAGGGCTCAGATACGCAGTATTTT.

This chain uses TRBV13 with TRBJ1-2; a weak D match, TRBD1 (6 bases). Germline V gives CDR1 PRHDT, CDR2 FYEKMQ (reference sequence). The V gene lost 5 bases and the J gene lost 3 bases, with 25 bases spanning the gap. This CDR3 contains 18 residues. The CDR3 sequence: CASSLMGGRGSLYYGYTF. The CDR3 DNA reads TGTGCCAGCAGCCTAATGGGGGGCAGGGGATCGCTATACTATGGCTACACCTTC.

This rearrangement joins TRBV11-3 to TRBJ2-1; D not certain. This CDR3 has 13 amino acids. V was shortened by 5 bases and J by 4 bases, with 9 bases between the two germline ends. Per the germline V gene, CDR1 is SGHNT and CDR2 is YENEEA. The CDR3 spells CASSPGPYNEQFF. CDR3 bases: TGTGCCAGCAGCCCAGGCCCTTACAATGAGCAGTTCTTC.

With respect to this clone: The sample contains more than one DNA sequence encoding this CDR3. The rearrangement links TRBV7-9 to TRBJ1-1; D not certain. The ends were cut back, 5 bases at V and 1 base at J, with 8 bases in the middle. The CDR3 totals 13 residues. CDR1 SEHNR and CDR2 FQNEAQ come from the germline V gene (reference sequence). In DNA, the CDR3 is TGTGCCAGCAGCCCAACAGAGAACACTGAAGCTTTCTTT. Residues: CASSPTENTEAFF.

The chain combines TRBV10-2 with TRBJ1-5; no reliable D call. This CDR3 is 14 amino acids long. CDR1 is WSHSY and CDR2 is SAAADI in the germline V gene. V lost 6 bases and J lost 0, with 9 bases in between. The CDR3 DNA follows: TGCGCCAGCAGCCACTACATTAGCAATCAGCCCCAGCATTTT. It translates to CASSHYISNQPQHF.

The chain recombines TRBV23-1 with TRBJ2-7; no clear D gene. TRBV23-1 is labeled an ORF, and its function is uncertain. Trimming left V 5 bases short and J 5 bases short, with 10 bases between. The CDR3 runs to 12 residues. The CDR3 sequence is CASSMLIHEQYV. In nucleotides, the CDR3 is TGCGCCAGCAGTATGCTAATTCACGAGCAGTACGTC.

V usage is TRBV6-1 and J usage is TRBJ2-1, with D possibly TRBD2 on 5 matching bases. This CDR3 comprises 16 residues. The germline V gene has CDR1 MNHNS and CDR2 SASEGT. Trimming stripped 1 base from V and 4 bases from J, with 14 bases between. This chain's CDR3 is CASSEEGDGGYNEQFF. CDR3 coding DNA: TGTGCCAGCAGTGAAGAGGGAGATGGCGGGTACAATGAGCAGTTCTTC.

The chain carries TRBV28 and TRBJ1-6, with TRBD1 matching over 8 bases. CDR1 MDHEN and CDR2 SYDVKM come from the germline V gene. V was clipped by 8 bases and J by 8 bases; unmatched bases: 11. The CDR3 length is 15 residues. CDR3 nucleotide sequence: TGTGCCAGCTTTCCTTCGGGACAGGCCTATTCACCCCTCCACTTT. Its protein is CASFPSGQAYSPLHF.

The chain employs TRBV7-2 and TRBJ2-3; 8 bases agree with TRBD1. CDR1 and CDR2 from the germline V gene are SGHTA and FQGNSA. J was trimmed by 1 base and V by 4 bases; bases with no gene match: 7. CDR3 length: 16 amino acids. The CDR3 DNA sequence: TGTGCCAGCAGCTCATCCCAGGGGGCTGGCACAGATACGCAGTATTTT. It codes for CASSSSQGAGTDTQYF.

The chain has TRBV7-9 and TRBJ1-2; D remains unclear. The V gene lost 3 bases and the J gene lost 4 bases, with 9 bases spanning the gap. This CDR3 contains 13 residues. CDR1 and CDR2 (germline): SEHNR, FQNEAQ (reference sequence). CDR3 loop: CASSFEQIYGYTF. In nucleotides, the CDR3 is TGTGCCAGCAGCTTCGAACAGATCTATGGCTACACCTTC.

This sequence joins TRBV6-1 and TRBJ1-3, with TRBD1 matching 8 bases. J gave up 3 bases and V 3 bases, and 7 bases lay outside the gene matches. The CDR3 length is 16 residues. Germline V gives CDR1 MNHNS, CDR2 SASEGT. CDR3 DNA sequence: TGTGCCAGCAGTGATCGGGGCAGGGGGCTTGGAAACACCATATATTTT. Translating gives CASSDRGRGLGNTIYF.

Notes on this clone: Other DNA sequences in the sample encode the same CDR3. This chain joins TRBV9 and TRBJ1-3; the D is unclear. Germline lookup yields CDR1 SGDLS and CDR2 YYNGEE. CDR3 length equals 14 residues. The V end lost 0 bases, the J end lost 2 bases, and 6 bases lay between the germline ends. The CDR3 DNA reads TGTGCCAGCAGCGTAGGGGGTCCTGGAAACACCATATATTTT. Translated: CASSVGGPGNTIYF.

The chain joins TRBV12-3 or TRBV12-4 to TRBJ1-1; D call uncertain. The germline V and J ends were trimmed by 1 base and 1 base, with 4 bases remaining between them. The CDR3 has 13 amino acids. CDR3 sequence: CASSLERNTEAFF. CDR3 sequence (DNA): TGTGCCAGCAGTTTAGAGCGGAACACTGAAGCTTTCTTT.

This chain joins TRBV29-1 and TRBJ1-3; no clear D. The CDR3 length is 13 residues. V lost 4 bases and J lost 7, with 14 bases in between. The V gene's germline CDR1 is SQVTM and CDR2 ANQGSEA. The CDR3: CSVGGEIGNTIYF. The CDR3 nucleotides read TGCAGCGTTGGCGGGGAAATAGGGAACACCATATATTTT.

The V call is TRBV18, the J call TRBJ2-2; 10 nucleotides line up with TRBD1. V lost 3 bases, J lost 4 bases, and 5 bases stayed unmatched. The CDR3 spans 16 residues. Germline CDR1 is KGHSH and CDR2 is LQKENI. CDR3 amino acids: CASSPVGQGGTGELFF. The CDR3 nucleotides are TGTGCCAGCTCACCGGTCGGACAGGGGGGCACCGGGGAGCTGTTTTTT.

The chain joins TRBV6-1 to TRBJ1-4; no clear D gene. Germline loops: CDR1 MNHNS, CDR2 SASEGT. Trimming pared 2 bases from V and 8 bases from J, leaving 15 bases between. This CDR3 is 15 amino acids long. CDR3 sequence (DNA): TGTGCCAGCAGTGAATCCCGTGGTATACGGGAAAAACTGTTTTTT. This sequence encodes CASSESRGIREKLFF.